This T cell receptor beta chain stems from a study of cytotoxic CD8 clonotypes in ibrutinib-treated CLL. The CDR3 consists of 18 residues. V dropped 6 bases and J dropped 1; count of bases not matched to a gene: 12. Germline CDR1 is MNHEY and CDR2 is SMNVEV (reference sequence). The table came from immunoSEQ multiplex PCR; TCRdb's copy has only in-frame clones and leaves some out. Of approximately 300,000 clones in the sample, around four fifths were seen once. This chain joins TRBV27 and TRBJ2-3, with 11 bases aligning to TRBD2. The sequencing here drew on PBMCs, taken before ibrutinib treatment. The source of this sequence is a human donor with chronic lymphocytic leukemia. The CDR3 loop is CASSPGLADYVGTDTQYF. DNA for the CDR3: TGTGCCAGCAGCCCGGGACTAGCGGATTATGTGGGCACAGATACGCAGTATTTT.